Following are 30 T cell receptor beta chains from one sample sequenced in a study of T cells after yellow fever vaccination. TCRdb used MiXCR to reprocess the 5' RACE reads, holding one entry per CDR3 protein. The repertoire holds 300,000 to 350,000 distinct CDR3 sequences, with roughly 8.6% as singletons. Specimen: PBMCs, collected roughly 45 days after the first yellow fever vaccination. The receptors come from a man between 18 and 29 years old who received the YFV17D yellow fever vaccine.

A few counts support this clonotype. The gene calls are TRBV20-1 and TRBJ1-5; D unresolved. CDR3 length: 13 residues. CDR1 is DFQATT and CDR2 is SNEGSKA in the germline V gene (reference sequence). The CDR3 DNA follows: TGCAGCGCCACGGTCAGGAGCAATCAGCCCCAGCATTTT. Translation gives CSATVRSNQPQHF.

This rearrangement joins TRBV5-5 to TRBJ2-1; 12 bases agree with TRBD2. The CDR3 is 17 amino acids. Germline CDR1 reads SGHKS; CDR2 reads YYEKEE (reference sequence). The junction had 15 bases not matched to a gene; V was cut back by 6 bases and J by 8 bases. CDR3 region: CASTPRASGGAVDEQFF. The CDR3 nucleotides read TGTGCCAGCACACCGAGGGCTAGCGGGGGGGCCGTGGATGAGCAGTTCTTC.

This clonotype was seen at least ten times. The chain couples TRBV5-1 to TRBJ1-4; D gene unclear. The CDR3 has 15 residues. Per germline, CDR1 SGHRS and CDR2 YFSETQ. V lost 0 bases and J 3 bases, leaving 9 bases between the germline ends. DNA of the CDR3: TGCGCCAGCAGCTTGGCCGGCCCGCCTAATGAAAAACTGTTTTTT. Translated: CASSLAGPPNEKLFF.

This clonotype was picked up a small number of times. The chain recombines TRBV15 with TRBJ2-1, with 8 bases matching TRBD2. Germline CDR1 LNHNV, CDR2 YYDKDF (reference sequence). CDR3 length: 16 amino acids. V trimming: 1 base; J trimming: 3 bases; junction bases outside the gene matches: 5. Here the CDR3 reads CATSRVGGGNYNEQFF. CDR3 bases: TGTGCCACCAGCAGAGTAGGCGGGGGGAACTACAATGAGCAGTTCTTC.

This clonotype was counted only a few times. This chain connects TRBV4-3 to TRBJ1-1, with TRBD1 matching 7 bases. V dropped 4 bases and J dropped 7; count of bases not matched to a gene: 18. Germline CDR1 is LGHNA and CDR2 is YSLEER. The CDR3 has 17 amino acids. The CDR3 nucleotides read TGCGCCAGCAGCCCAAGGGAGTTGCCAACAGGGGATGGTGAAGCTTTCTTT. This codes for CASSPRELPTGDGEAFF.

A few counts support this clonotype. The chain uses TRBV6-5 and TRBJ2-2, with D perhaps TRBD1 (6 bases). Germline V gene lookup returns CDR1 MNHEY and CDR2 SVGAGI. The CDR3 runs 16 residues. The V gene lost 2 bases and the J gene lost 6 bases, with 16 bases spanning the gap. As DNA, the CDR3 is TGTGCCAGCAGTTACCAGACAACAGGGCCGGCCGGGGAGCTGTTTTTT. Translation: CASSYQTTGPAGELFF.

Notes on this clonotype: The junction shows a germline mismatch at one end, possibly a read error. V is TRBV5-1 and J is TRBJ2-7; TRBD1 matches at 10 bases. Per germline, CDR1 SGHRS and CDR2 YFSETQ. The CDR3 totals 15 residues. CDR3 DNA: TGCGCCAGGAGCTTCCGGACAGGGGGAGACTACGAGCAGTACTTC. Its protein product is CARSFRTGGDYEQYF.

The J gene is TRBJ2-1, the V gene TRBV6-5; no reliable D call. CDR1 is MNHEY, CDR2 SVGAGI, per germline. CDR3 length equals 16 residues. V lost 2 bases and J lost 6, with 17 bases in between. The CDR3 loop is CASSYHEGAQVNEQFF. CDR3 DNA sequence: TGTGCCAGCAGTTACCACGAAGGAGCCCAGGTCAATGAGCAGTTCTTC.

This clonotype was picked up many times. This chain connects TRBV5-1 to TRBJ2-5; a weak D match, TRBD2 (5 bases). The V end was cut by 4 bases, the J end by 5 bases, with 21 bases between. The germline gives CDR1 SGHRS, CDR2 YFSETQ. CDR3 length: 16 residues. The CDR3 here is CASSAMLGGGEETQYF. The CDR3 coding sequence is TGCGCCAGCAGCGCAATGCTAGGTGGAGGTGAGGAGACCCAGTACTTC.

This clonotype has a handful of counts. The J gene is TRBJ1-6, the V gene TRBV4-3; D not certain. V was clipped by 1 base and J by 9 bases, with 10 bases between them. The V gene's germline CDR1 is LGHNA and CDR2 YSLEER. This CDR3 contains 14 residues. CDR3 loop: CASSQVPDGSPLHF. CDR3 bases: TGCGCCAGCAGCCAAGTACCCGACGGTTCACCCCTCCACTTT.

This clonotype was picked up a small number of times. The CDR3 DNA sequence: TGTGCCAGCAGCCCCCGGCCAGAAAGGTCCCGAGGCTACACCTTC. Its translation is CASSPRPERSRGYTF. The gene calls are TRBV7-3 and TRBJ1-2; D uncertain. The CDR3 totals 15 residues. Germline V gene lookup returns CDR1 SGHTA and CDR2 FQGTGA. Trimming pared 5 bases from V and 8 bases from J, leaving 21 bases between.

This clonotype came up a few times. V usage is TRBV4-3 and J usage is TRBJ2-6, with TRBD1 matching over 7 bases. J gave up 0 bases and V 1 base, and 6 bases lay outside the gene matches. CDR3 length equals 18 residues. Germline loops: CDR1 LGHNA, CDR2 YSLEER. The CDR3 protein is CASSQGAQGSSGANVLTF. The CDR3 DNA follows: TGCGCCAGCAGCCAAGGGGCACAGGGGAGCTCTGGGGCCAACGTCCTGACTTTC.

The chain couples TRBV6-1 to TRBJ1-6; no definite D call. V lost 6 bases, J lost 0 bases, and 12 bases lay in between. Germline V lookup: CDR1 MNHNS, CDR2 SASEGT. The CDR3 loop spans 16 amino acids. CDR3 DNA sequence: TGTGCCAGCAGCGGGAGGCGGAGCTCCTATAATTCACCCCTCCACTTT. Its translation: CASSGRRSSYNSPLHF.

This clonotype was recorded at least ten times. The rearrangement links TRBV5-1 to TRBJ1-5; tentative D call: TRBD1 (5 bases). This CDR3 region has 14 residues. With 0 bases removed from V and 5 bases from J, the gap between germline ends came to 9 bases. CDR1 and CDR2 (germline): SGHRS, YFSETQ. CDR3 protein: CASSLGAGDQPQHF. The CDR3 bases are TGCGCCAGCAGCTTGGGGGCGGGGGATCAGCCCCAGCATTTT.

In this sample, this clonotype turned up a few times. This sequence joins TRBV5-1 and TRBJ1-1, with D unclear. Germline V CDR1 and CDR2: SGHRS, YFSETQ. Trimming removed 6 bases at V and 4 bases at J, with 13 bases between. The CDR3 loop spans 13 amino acids. DNA of the CDR3: TGCGCCAGCAACTTATTGGGGTCCACTGAAGCTTTCTTT. Encoded protein: CASNLLGSTEAFF.

This clonotype appeared many times. The CDR3 sequence: CSLAGGQKDTQYF. The CDR3, as DNA: TGCAGCCTAGCGGGGGGGCAGAAAGATACGCAGTATTTT. The chain combines TRBV29-1 with TRBJ2-3; 12 nucleotides agree with TRBD2. The CDR3 extends over 13 amino acids. V shed 8 bases and J 5 bases; nucleotides not matched to a gene: 5. The V gene's germline CDR1 is SQVTM and CDR2 ANQGSEA.

The chain is built from TRBV5-4 and TRBJ2-1, with 10 bases identical to TRBD2. Germline assignment: CDR1 SGHNT and CDR2 YYREEE (reference sequence). CDR3 length: 15 residues. V dropped 5 bases and J dropped 7; count of bases not matched to a gene: 9. The CDR3 DNA reads as TGTGCCAGCAGAAGAAGCGGGGGGGTCGAAAATGAGCAGTTCTTC. It codes for CASRRSGGVENEQFF.

This clonotype turned up a few times. The V call is TRBV30, the J call TRBJ2-1; the match to TRBD2 covers 8 bases. The CDR3 consists of 14 residues. The trim removed 4 bases at V and 9 bases at J, leaving 11 bases unmatched. Germline V gene data show CDR1 as GTSNPN and CDR2 as SVGIG (reference sequence). The chain's CDR3 is CAWNAGGTAGEQFF. The CDR3 DNA sequence: TGTGCCTGGAATGCGGGGGGTACGGCCGGTGAGCAGTTCTTC. The full variable domain, rest sourced from reference TRBV30 and TRBJ2-1, is SQTIHQWPATLVQPVGSPLSLECTVEGTSNPNLYWYRQAAGRGLQLLFYSVGIGQISSEVPQNLSASRPQDRQFILSSKKLLLSDSGFYLCAWNAGGTAGEQFFGPGTRLTVL.

The chain links TRBV4-2 to TRBJ2-1, with TRBD2 identical over 7 bases. With 0 bases clipped from V and 6 bases from J, the junction kept 11 bases outside the gene matches. Per germline, CDR1 LGHNA and CDR2 YNFKEQ. The CDR3 loop spans 17 amino acids. DNA of the CDR3: TGTGCCAGCAGCCAAGACCCACTTCGGGGGAGGGGCAATGAGCAGTTCTTC. It codes for CASSQDPLRGRGNEQFF.

This clonotype showed up just a few times. V usage is TRBV5-4 and J usage is TRBJ1-1; D is possibly TRBD1 (6 bases). There are 14 residues in the CDR3. Germline V lookup: CDR1 SGHNT, CDR2 YYREEE (reference sequence). Deletions cut 4 bases from V and 0 bases from J, with 10 bases between. CDR3 region: CASSMDSMNTEAFF. The CDR3 DNA follows: TGTGCCAGCAGCATGGACAGCATGAACACTGAAGCTTTCTTT. The entire variable domain, with the rest obtained from reference TRBV5-4 and TRBJ1-1, is as follows: ETGVTQSPTHLIKTRGQQVTLRCSSQSGHNTVSWYQQALGQGPQFIFQYYREEENGRGNFPPRFSGLQFPNYSSELNVNALELDDSALYLCASSMDSMNTEAFFGQGTRLTVV.

The rearrangement joins TRBV12-3 or TRBV12-4 to TRBJ1-5; D call uncertain. This CDR3 has 18 residues. The CDR3 DNA is TGTACCATCTGTTATCGAGGGAGTCTATTCAATAGCAATCAGCCCCAGCATTTT. This encodes CTICYRGSLFNSNQPQHF.

This clonotype came up a few times. V gene TRBV20-1 combines with J gene TRBJ1-5; TRBD1 aligns across 11 bases. The CDR3 runs to 14 residues. J lost 6 bases, V lost 6 bases, and 7 bases had no gene match. From germline, CDR1 is DFQATT and CDR2 SNEGSKA (reference sequence). The CDR3 loop reads CSATGTGGIQPQHF. DNA of the CDR3: TGCAGTGCCACCGGGACAGGGGGTATTCAGCCCCAGCATTTT.

This clonotype appeared a few times. The V and J genes are TRBV18 and TRBJ2-4; a possible D gene is TRBD2 (5 bases). The CDR3 runs 16 residues. Trimming took off 4 bases at V and 0 bases at J, with 13 bases between the two ends. The germline V gene encodes CDR1 KGHSH and CDR2 LQKENI. The CDR3 nucleotides are TGTGCCAGCTCACATACCCCCGGGAAAGCCAAAAACATTCAGTACTTC. Translating it yields CASSHTPGKAKNIQYF.

This clonotype was picked up a small number of times. The gene calls are TRBV20-1 and TRBJ2-3; D unclear. Germline V gene data show CDR1 as DFQATT and CDR2 as SNEGSKA (reference sequence). There are 12 residues in the CDR3. The chain's CDR3 is CRADPSTDTQYF. DNA of the CDR3: TGCAGGGCAGATCCTAGCACAGATACGCAGTATTTT.

This clonotype has only a few counts. The rearrangement joins TRBV4-3 to TRBJ2-5; 11 bases map to TRBD2. CDR1 is LGHNA and CDR2 is YSLEER in the germline V gene. J lost 2 bases, V lost 5 bases, and 4 bases had no gene match. The CDR3 is 15 residues long. The DNA for the CDR3 is TGCGCCAGCAGCTTCCGACTAGCGGGGCAAGAGACCCAGTACTTC. Protein product: CASSFRLAGQETQYF.

The J gene is TRBJ2-1, the V gene TRBV15; TRBD2 agrees at 12 bases. CDR3 size: 16 residues. Germline V gene sequence: CDR1 LNHNV, CDR2 YYDKDF (reference sequence). The trim removed 0 bases at V and 6 bases at J, leaving 3 bases unmatched. The CDR3 region has the DNA TGTGCCACCAGCAGAGATCCGGGACTAGCGGGCAATGAGCAGTTCTTC. Translating gives CATSRDPGLAGNEQFF.

The genes are TRBV4-1 and TRBJ2-7; weak D call: TRBD1 (6 bases). V was cut by 2 bases and J by 12 bases, with 17 bases left in between. CDR1 and CDR2 from the germline V gene are MGHRA and YSYEKL. The CDR3 is made up of 13 amino acids. The CDR3 DNA sequence: TGCGCCAGCAGCCAATCGGTTTTCACAGGGATGTACTTC. This sequence encodes CASSQSVFTGMYF.

This clonotype was found a few times. CDR3 sequence reads: CAISEGLWAMNTEAFF. For the CDR3, the DNA is TGTGCCATCAGTGAAGGTTTATGGGCCATGAACACTGAAGCTTTCTTT. This chain links TRBV10-3 with TRBJ1-1; no definite D call. CDR3 length: 16 residues. V was shortened by 3 bases and J by 0 bases, with 14 bases between the two germline ends. Looked up from germline, CDR1 is ENHRY and CDR2 is SYGVKD.

This clonotype was observed a handful of times. This chain links TRBV6-4 with TRBJ2-3, with D perhaps TRBD2 (7 bases). Trimming took off 7 bases at V and 2 bases at J, with 16 bases between the two ends. Looked up from germline, CDR1 is MRHNA and CDR2 is SNTAGT. The CDR3 is made up of 15 amino acids. The CDR3 coding sequence is TGTGCCAGCAAGCCGGGGGGCCAGGACACAGATACGCAGTATTTT. Protein product: CASKPGGQDTDTQYF.

The genes are TRBV18 and TRBJ2-3, with 7 nucleotides matching TRBD1. The junction had 10 bases not matched to a gene; V was cut back by 4 bases and J by 6 bases. Germline-derived CDR1 and CDR2 are KGHSH and LQKENI. CDR3 length: 15 amino acids. The CDR3 reads CASSQRTGSGDTQYF. CDR3 sequence (DNA): TGTGCCAGCTCACAACGGACAGGTTCCGGCGATACGCAGTATTTT.